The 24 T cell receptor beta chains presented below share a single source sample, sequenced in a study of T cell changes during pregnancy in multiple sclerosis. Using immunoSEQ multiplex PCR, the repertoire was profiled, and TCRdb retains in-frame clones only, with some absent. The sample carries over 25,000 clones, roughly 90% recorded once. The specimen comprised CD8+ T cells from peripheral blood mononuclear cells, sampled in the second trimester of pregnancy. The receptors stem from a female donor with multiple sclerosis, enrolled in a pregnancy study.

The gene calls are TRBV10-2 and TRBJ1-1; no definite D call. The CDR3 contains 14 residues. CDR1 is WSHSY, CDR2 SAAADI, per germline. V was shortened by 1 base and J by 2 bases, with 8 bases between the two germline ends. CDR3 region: CASSEFFPNTEAFF. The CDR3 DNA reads TGCGCCAGCAGTGAGTTCTTCCCCAACACTGAAGCTTTCTTT.

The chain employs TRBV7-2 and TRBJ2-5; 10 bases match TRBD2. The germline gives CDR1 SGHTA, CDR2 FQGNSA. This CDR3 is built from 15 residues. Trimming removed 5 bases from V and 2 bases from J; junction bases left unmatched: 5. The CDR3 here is CASSPGLAAQETQYF. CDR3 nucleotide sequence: TGTGCCAGCAGCCCCGGACTAGCGGCTCAAGAGACCCAGTACTTC. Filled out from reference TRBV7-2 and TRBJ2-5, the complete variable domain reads GAGVSQSPSNKVTEKGKDVELRCDPISGHTALYWYRQSLGQGLEFLIYFQGNSAPDKSGLPSDRFSAERTGGSVSTLTIQRTQQEDSAVYLCASSPGLAAQETQYFGPGTRLLVL.

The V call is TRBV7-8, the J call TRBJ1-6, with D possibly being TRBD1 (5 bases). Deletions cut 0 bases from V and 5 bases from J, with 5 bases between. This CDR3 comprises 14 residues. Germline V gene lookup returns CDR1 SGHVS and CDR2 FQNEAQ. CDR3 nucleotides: TGTGCCAGCAGCTTAGCAGGGGATAATTCACCCCTCCACTTT. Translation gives CASSLAGDNSPLHF.

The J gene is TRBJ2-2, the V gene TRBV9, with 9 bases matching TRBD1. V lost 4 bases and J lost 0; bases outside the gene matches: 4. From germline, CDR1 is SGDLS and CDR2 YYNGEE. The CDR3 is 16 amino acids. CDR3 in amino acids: CASSTRQGANTGELFF. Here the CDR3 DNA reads TGTGCCAGCAGCACTCGACAGGGGGCGAACACCGGGGAGCTGTTTTTT. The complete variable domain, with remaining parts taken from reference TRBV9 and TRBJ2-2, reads DSGVTQTPKHLITATGQRVTLRCSPRSGDLSVYWYQQSLDQGLQFLIQYYNGEERAKGNILERFSAQQFPDLHSELNLSSLELGDSALYFCASSTRQGANTGELFFGEGSRLTVL.

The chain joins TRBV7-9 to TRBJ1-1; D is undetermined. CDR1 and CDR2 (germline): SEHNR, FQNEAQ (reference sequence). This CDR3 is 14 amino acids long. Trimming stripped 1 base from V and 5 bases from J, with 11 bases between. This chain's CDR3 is CASSLVRRGTEAFF. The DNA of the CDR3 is TGTGCCAGCAGCTTAGTCCGACGAGGGACTGAAGCTTTCTTT. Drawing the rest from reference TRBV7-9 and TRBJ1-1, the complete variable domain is DTGVSQNPRHKITKRGQNVTFRCDPISEHNRLYWYRQTLGQGPEFLTYFQNEAQLEKSRLLSDRFSAERPKGSFSTLEIQRTEQGDSAMYLCASSLVRRGTEAFFGQGTRLTVV.

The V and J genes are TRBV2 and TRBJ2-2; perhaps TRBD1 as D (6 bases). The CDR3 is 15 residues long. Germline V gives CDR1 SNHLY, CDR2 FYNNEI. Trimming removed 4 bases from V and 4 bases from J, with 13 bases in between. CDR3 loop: CASSVGQRGTGELFF. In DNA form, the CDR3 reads TGTGCCAGCAGTGTTGGACAGAGGGGCACCGGGGAGCTGTTTTTT.

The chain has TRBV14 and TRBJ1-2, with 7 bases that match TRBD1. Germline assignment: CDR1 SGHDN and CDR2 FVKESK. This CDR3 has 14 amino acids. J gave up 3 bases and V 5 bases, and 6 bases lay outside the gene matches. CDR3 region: CASSISTGDYGYTF. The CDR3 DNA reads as TGTGCCAGCAGCATATCAACAGGGGACTATGGCTACACCTTC. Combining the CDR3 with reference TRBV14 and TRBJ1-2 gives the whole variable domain EAGVTQFPSHSVIEKGQTVTLRCDPISGHDNLYWYRRVMGKEIKFLLHFVKESKQDESGMPNNRFLAERTGGTYSTLKVQPAELEDSGVYFCASSISTGDYGYTFGSGTRLTVV.

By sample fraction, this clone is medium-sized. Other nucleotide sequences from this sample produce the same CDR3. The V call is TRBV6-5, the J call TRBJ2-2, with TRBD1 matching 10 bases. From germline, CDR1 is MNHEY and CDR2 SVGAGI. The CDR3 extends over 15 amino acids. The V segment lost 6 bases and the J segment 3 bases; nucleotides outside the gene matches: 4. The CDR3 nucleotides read TGTGCCAGCAGCCCTGGGACAGGGGACACCGGGGAGCTGTTTTTT. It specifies CASSPGTGDTGELFF.

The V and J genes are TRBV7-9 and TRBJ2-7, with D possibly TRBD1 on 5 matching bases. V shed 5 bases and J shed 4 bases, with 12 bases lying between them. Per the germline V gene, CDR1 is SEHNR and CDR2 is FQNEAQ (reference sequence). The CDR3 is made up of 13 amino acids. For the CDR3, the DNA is TGTGCCAGCAGCCCCAGGGTTGGTTACGAGCAGTACTTC. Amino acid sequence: CASSPRVGYEQYF.

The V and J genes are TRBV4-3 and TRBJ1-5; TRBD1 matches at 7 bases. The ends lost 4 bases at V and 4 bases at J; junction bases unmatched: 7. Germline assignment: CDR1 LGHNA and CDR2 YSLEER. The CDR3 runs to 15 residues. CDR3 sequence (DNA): TGCGCCAGCAGCCGTAGGACAGGCTTAAATCAGCCCCAGCATTTT. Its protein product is CASSRRTGLNQPQHF.

CDR3 bases: TGTGCCAGCAGTTTATCGGGACAGGTGAACACTGAAGCTTTCTTT. This sequence encodes CASSLSGQVNTEAFF. The genes are TRBV27 and TRBJ1-1; 8 nucleotides line up with TRBD1. Germline assignment: CDR1 MNHEY and CDR2 SMNVEV (reference sequence). The trim removed 0 bases at V and 0 bases at J, leaving 0 bases unmatched. The CDR3 length is 15 residues.

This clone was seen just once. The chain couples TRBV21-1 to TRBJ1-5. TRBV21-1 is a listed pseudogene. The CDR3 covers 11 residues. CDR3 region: CASSPREPQHF. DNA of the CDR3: TGTGCCAGCAGTCCCCGAGAGCCCCAGCATTTT.

The CDR3: CASSHSTARGSYGYTF. CDR3 DNA sequence: TGCGCCAGCAGCCACTCGACCGCGAGGGGGTCCTATGGCTACACCTTC. The genes are TRBV4-3 and TRBJ1-2; possible D gene TRBD1, 6 bases. V gave up 3 bases and J gave up 4 bases, with 18 bases separating them. CDR3 size: 16 residues. Germline loops: CDR1 LGHNA, CDR2 YSLEER.

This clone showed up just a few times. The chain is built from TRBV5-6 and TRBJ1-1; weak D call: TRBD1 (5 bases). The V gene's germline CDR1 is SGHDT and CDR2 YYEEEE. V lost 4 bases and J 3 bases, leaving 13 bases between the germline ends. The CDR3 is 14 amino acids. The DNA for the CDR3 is TGTGCCAGCAGCCTAGAGACAGCGCACACTGAAGCTTTCTTT. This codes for CASSLETAHTEAFF.

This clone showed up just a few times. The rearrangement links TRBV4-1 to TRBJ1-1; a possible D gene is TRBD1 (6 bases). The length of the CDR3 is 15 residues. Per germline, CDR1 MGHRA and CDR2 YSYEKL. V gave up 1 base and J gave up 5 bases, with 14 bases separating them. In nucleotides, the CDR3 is TGCGCCAGCAGCCAAGGTGGGGGGGCGAGAACTGAAGCTTTCTTT. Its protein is CASSQGGGARTEAFF.

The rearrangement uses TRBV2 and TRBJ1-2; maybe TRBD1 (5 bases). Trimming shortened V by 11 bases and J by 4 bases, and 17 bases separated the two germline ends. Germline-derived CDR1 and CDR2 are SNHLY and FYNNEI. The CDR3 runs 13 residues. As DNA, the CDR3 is TGTGCCCCAACGCAGGGACTTTCCTATGGCTACACCTTC. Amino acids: CAPTQGLSYGYTF.

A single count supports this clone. Written as DNA, the CDR3 is TGTGCCAGCAATCTAGGGGGAGGGGGGGGCGAGCAGTACTTC. Translating gives CASNLGGGGGEQYF. The chain combines TRBV2 with TRBJ2-7; TRBD2 might be the D (7 bases). Per the germline V gene, CDR1 is SNHLY and CDR2 is FYNNEI. The ends were cut back, 7 bases at V and 6 bases at J, with 19 bases in the middle. The CDR3 consists of 14 residues.

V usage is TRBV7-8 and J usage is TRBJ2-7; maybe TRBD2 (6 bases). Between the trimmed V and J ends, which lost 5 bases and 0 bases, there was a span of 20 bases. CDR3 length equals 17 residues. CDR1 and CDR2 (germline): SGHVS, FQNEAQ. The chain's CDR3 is CASSPRGGASISYEQYF. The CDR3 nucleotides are TGTGCCAGCAGCCCCCGAGGAGGGGCCTCGATCTCCTACGAGCAGTACTTC.

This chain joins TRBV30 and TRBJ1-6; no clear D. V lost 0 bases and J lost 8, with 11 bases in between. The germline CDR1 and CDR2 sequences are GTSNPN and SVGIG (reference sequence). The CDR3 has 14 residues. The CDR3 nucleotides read TGTGCCTGGAGTGTCGGAGACGAATATTCACCCCTCCACTTT. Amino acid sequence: CAWSVGDEYSPLHF. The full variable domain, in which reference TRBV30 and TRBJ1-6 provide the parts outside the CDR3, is SQTIHQWPATLVQPVGSPLSLECTVEGTSNPNLYWYRQAAGRGLQLLFYSVGIGQISSEVPQNLSASRPQDRQFILSSKKLLLSDSGFYLCAWSVGDEYSPLHFGNGTRLTVT.

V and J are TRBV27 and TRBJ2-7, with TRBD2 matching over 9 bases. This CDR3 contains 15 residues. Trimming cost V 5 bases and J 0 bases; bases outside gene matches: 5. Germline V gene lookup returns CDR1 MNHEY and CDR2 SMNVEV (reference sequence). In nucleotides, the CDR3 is TGTGCCAGCAGTACGCGGGGGGGGATCTCCTACGAGCAGTACTTC. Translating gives CASSTRGGISYEQYF.

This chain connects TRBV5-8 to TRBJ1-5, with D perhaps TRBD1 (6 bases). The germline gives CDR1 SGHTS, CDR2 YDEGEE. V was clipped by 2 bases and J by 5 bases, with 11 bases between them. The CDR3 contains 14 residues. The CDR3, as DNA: TGTGCCAGCAGCTTAGGACAGATCTATCAGCCCCAGCATTTT. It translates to CASSLGQIYQPQHF.

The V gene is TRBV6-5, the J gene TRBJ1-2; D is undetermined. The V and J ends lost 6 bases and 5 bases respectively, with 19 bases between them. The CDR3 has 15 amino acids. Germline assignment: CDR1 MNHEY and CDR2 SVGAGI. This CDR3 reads CASRAEGSILYGYTF. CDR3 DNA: TGTGCCAGCAGAGCCGAGGGCAGTATTCTATATGGCTACACCTTC.

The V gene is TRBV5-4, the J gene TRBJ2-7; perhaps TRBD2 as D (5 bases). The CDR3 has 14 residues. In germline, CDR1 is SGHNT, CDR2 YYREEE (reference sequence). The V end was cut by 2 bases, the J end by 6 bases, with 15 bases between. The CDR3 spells CASSFDRGWIEQYF. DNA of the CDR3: TGTGCCAGCAGCTTTGACCGGGGTTGGATCGAGCAGTACTTC.

The CDR3 DNA is TGTGCCAGCAGACTACCGACTAGCGGGGGATCCAATGAGCAGTTCTTC. It yields the protein CASRLPTSGGSNEQFF. The rearrangement uses TRBV2 and TRBJ2-1, with TRBD2 matching 12 bases. CDR1 and CDR2 from the germline V gene are SNHLY and FYNNEI. Unmatched junction bases numbered 9, after V lost 6 bases and J lost 6 bases. There are 16 residues in the CDR3.